These 17 T cell receptor beta chains were sequenced from one sample in a study of shared clonotypes between healthy human individuals. Assay: immunoSEQ multiplex PCR; the TCRdb copy retains only in-frame clones and omits some. This table has some 1,100,000 clones, 70% to 80% appearing once. The specimen sequenced was memory CD4+ T cells from PBMCs. The sample's subset: CD45RA-negative fraction. The receptors were sampled from a man between 18 and 29 years old in good health. Some clones in this sample may be carry-over from other donors' samples.

This clone was picked up a small number of times. The chain recombines TRBV6-5 with TRBJ1-2; 8 nucleotides line up with TRBD1. Germline lookup yields CDR1 MNHEY and CDR2 SVGAGI. This CDR3 is built from 15 residues. Trimming took 0 bases from V and 4 from J; bases not matched to a gene: 4. CDR3 protein: CASSYSLTGGYGYTF. CDR3 DNA: TGTGCCAGCAGTTACTCCCTCACAGGGGGCTATGGCTACACCTTC.

This clone was picked up many times. V is TRBV11-2 and J is TRBJ2-7; D remains unclear. Germline V gene lookup returns CDR1 SGHAT and CDR2 FQNNGV. CDR3 length: 13 residues. V lost 0 bases, J lost 5 bases, and 8 bases lay in between. DNA of the CDR3: TGTGCCAGCAGCTTAGATCTTGGGGACGAGCAGTACTTC. Its translation: CASSLDLGDEQYF.

In this sample, this clone turned up once. J is TRBJ2-2 and V is TRBV2, with 14 positions matching TRBD2. CDR1 is SNHLY and CDR2 is FYNNEI in the germline V gene. Unmatched junction bases numbered 14, after V lost 10 bases and J lost 7 bases. The length of the CDR3 is 17 residues. For the CDR3, the DNA is TGTGCCACTCAAACTGGGACTAGCGGGAGCCGGGGCGGGGAGCTGTTTTTT. Translating it yields CATQTGTSGSRGGELFF.

The chain has TRBV18 and TRBJ2-1; 7 bases line up with TRBD1. J was trimmed by 5 bases and V by 6 bases; bases with no gene match: 13. The CDR3 sequence is 16 residues long. Per germline, CDR1 KGHSH and CDR2 LQKENI. In DNA form, the CDR3 reads TGTGCCAGCTCCCCCCCCCGGCGGACAGGCGACAATGAGCAGTTCTTC. Encoded protein: CASSPPRRTGDNEQFF.

V usage is TRBV9 and J usage is TRBJ2-3, with TRBD1 matching 8 bases. The CDR3 has 14 residues. V lost 0 bases and J lost 5; bases outside the gene matches: 2. Germline V lookup: CDR1 SGDLS, CDR2 YYNGEE. In DNA form, the CDR3 reads TGTGCCAGCAGCGTAGGGACAGGGAAAGATACGCAGTATTTT. It translates to CASSVGTGKDTQYF.

The chain uses TRBV7-2 and TRBJ2-2; D remains unclear. From germline, CDR1 is SGHTA and CDR2 FQGNSA. V was clipped by 0 bases and J by 6 bases, with 8 bases between them. The CDR3 covers 14 residues. The CDR3 bases are TGTGCCAGCAGCTTAGCTCAAAGATCCGGGGAGCTGTTTTTT. It specifies CASSLAQRSGELFF.

The chain joins TRBV10-3 to TRBJ2-5; D may be TRBD1 (6 bases). Germline V lookup: CDR1 ENHRY, CDR2 SYGVKD. The CDR3 totals 16 residues. The V end lost 6 bases, the J end lost 5 bases, and 22 bases lay between the germline ends. In DNA form, the CDR3 reads TGTGCCATCAGCGCAACTATACAGGGCCGCCGGGAGACCCAGTACTTC. Its protein product is CAISATIQGRRETQYF.

This clone has only a few counts. The chain is built from TRBV18 and TRBJ1-1; weak D call: TRBD1 (6 bases). CDR1 is KGHSH, CDR2 LQKENI, per germline. V lost 8 bases and J 4 bases, leaving 17 bases between the germline ends. The CDR3 spans 14 residues. The CDR3 DNA follows: TGTGCCAGCCTCACCACCCAGGGGCCCACTGAAGCTTTCTTT. It translates to CASLTTQGPTEAFF.

This clone was observed a single time. V gene TRBV27 combines with J gene TRBJ2-2; TRBD2 aligns across 12 bases. With 3 bases clipped from V and 8 bases from J, the junction kept 7 bases outside the gene matches. This CDR3 contains 16 residues. Germline V CDR1 and CDR2: MNHEY, SMNVEV (reference sequence). This CDR3 is CASSFALAGGPGELFF. DNA for the CDR3: TGTGCCAGCAGTTTTGCCCTAGCGGGAGGGCCGGGGGAGCTGTTTTTT.

This clone came up a few times. The CDR3: CASSLAVAGYSRETQYF. CDR3 sequence (DNA): TGTGCCAGCAGCTTAGCGGTAGCCGGTTACTCTAGGGAGACCCAGTACTTC. The V and J genes are TRBV7-6 and TRBJ2-5; no definite D call. Germline V gives CDR1 SGHVS, CDR2 FNYEAQ. V was cut by 0 bases and J by 5 bases, with 19 bases left in between. The length of the CDR3 is 17 residues.

J is TRBJ2-1 and V is TRBV5-1; the D gene is possibly TRBD1 (5 bases). The CDR3 runs to 13 residues. The V gene's germline CDR1 is SGHRS and CDR2 YFSETQ. V was pared by 4 bases and J by 0 bases, with 5 bases between. The CDR3 sequence: CASSDSSYNEQFF. Here the CDR3 DNA reads TGCGCCAGCAGCGACAGCTCCTACAATGAGCAGTTCTTC.

The V call is TRBV20-1, the J call TRBJ2-7; 8 bases line up with TRBD2. The CDR3 totals 11 residues. The germline CDR1 and CDR2 sequences are DFQATT and SNEGSKA (reference sequence). V was clipped by 3 bases and J by 6 bases; unmatched bases: 1. CDR3 coding DNA: TGCAGTGCTAGCGGGAGGGCCGAGCAGTACTTC. Translating it yields CSASGRAEQYF.

The V and J genes are TRBV27 and TRBJ2-1; 9 bases line up with TRBD1. This CDR3 has 16 amino acids. V trimming: 5 bases; J trimming: 5 bases; junction bases outside the gene matches: 10. Germline values: CDR1 MNHEY, CDR2 SMNVEV (reference sequence). This chain's CDR3 is CASSHHTTGGNNEQFF. In DNA, the CDR3 is TGTGCCAGCAGTCATCATACGACAGGGGGAAACAATGAGCAGTTCTTC.

In the case of this clone: A single base separates this from a much larger clone, so it may be a read error. The chain has TRBV2 and TRBJ2-1, with 8 nucleotides matching TRBD2. Per the germline V gene, CDR1 is SNHLY and CDR2 is FYNNEI. There are 15 residues in the CDR3. The J segment lost 0 bases and the V segment lost 7 bases, leaving 5 bases of the junction unmatched. The CDR3 reads CASIVSGSSYNEQFF. CDR3 coding DNA: TGTGCCAGCATCGTAAGCGGGAGCTCCTACAATGAGCAGTTCTTC. Combining the CDR3 with reference TRBV2 and TRBJ2-1 gives the whole variable domain EPEVTQTPSHQVTQMGQEVILRCVPISNHLYFYWYRQILGQKVEFLVSFYNNEISEKSEIFDDQFSVERPDGSNFTLKIRSTKLEDSAMYFCASIVSGSSYNEQFFGPGTRLTVL.

In DNA, the CDR3 is TGTGCCACCACCGGGGAATACGAGCAGTACTTC. Amino acids: CATTGEYEQYF. The chain links TRBV19 to TRBJ2-7, with a possible D match to TRBD2 (5 bases). The CDR3 is made up of 11 amino acids. V was clipped by 10 bases and J by 4 bases, with 11 bases between them. Per the germline V gene, CDR1 is LNHDA and CDR2 is SQIVND (reference sequence).

The V gene is TRBV11-3, the J gene TRBJ2-1; a possible D gene is TRBD1 (6 bases). Germline CDR1 reads SGHNT; CDR2 reads YENEEA. The CDR3 consists of 15 residues. The V and J ends lost 5 bases and 1 base respectively, with 12 bases between them. CDR3: CASSLDSLSYNEQFF. As DNA, the CDR3 is TGTGCCAGCAGCCTGGACAGCCTATCCTACAATGAGCAGTTCTTC.

This chain links TRBV20-1 with TRBJ2-1; unclear D gene. CDR1 is DFQATT and CDR2 is SNEGSKA in the germline V gene (reference sequence). This CDR3 has 10 amino acids. V was pared by 2 bases and J by 8 bases, with 4 bases between. Here the CDR3 reads CSARKDEQFF. The CDR3 DNA follows: TGCAGTGCTAGAAAAGATGAGCAGTTCTTC.